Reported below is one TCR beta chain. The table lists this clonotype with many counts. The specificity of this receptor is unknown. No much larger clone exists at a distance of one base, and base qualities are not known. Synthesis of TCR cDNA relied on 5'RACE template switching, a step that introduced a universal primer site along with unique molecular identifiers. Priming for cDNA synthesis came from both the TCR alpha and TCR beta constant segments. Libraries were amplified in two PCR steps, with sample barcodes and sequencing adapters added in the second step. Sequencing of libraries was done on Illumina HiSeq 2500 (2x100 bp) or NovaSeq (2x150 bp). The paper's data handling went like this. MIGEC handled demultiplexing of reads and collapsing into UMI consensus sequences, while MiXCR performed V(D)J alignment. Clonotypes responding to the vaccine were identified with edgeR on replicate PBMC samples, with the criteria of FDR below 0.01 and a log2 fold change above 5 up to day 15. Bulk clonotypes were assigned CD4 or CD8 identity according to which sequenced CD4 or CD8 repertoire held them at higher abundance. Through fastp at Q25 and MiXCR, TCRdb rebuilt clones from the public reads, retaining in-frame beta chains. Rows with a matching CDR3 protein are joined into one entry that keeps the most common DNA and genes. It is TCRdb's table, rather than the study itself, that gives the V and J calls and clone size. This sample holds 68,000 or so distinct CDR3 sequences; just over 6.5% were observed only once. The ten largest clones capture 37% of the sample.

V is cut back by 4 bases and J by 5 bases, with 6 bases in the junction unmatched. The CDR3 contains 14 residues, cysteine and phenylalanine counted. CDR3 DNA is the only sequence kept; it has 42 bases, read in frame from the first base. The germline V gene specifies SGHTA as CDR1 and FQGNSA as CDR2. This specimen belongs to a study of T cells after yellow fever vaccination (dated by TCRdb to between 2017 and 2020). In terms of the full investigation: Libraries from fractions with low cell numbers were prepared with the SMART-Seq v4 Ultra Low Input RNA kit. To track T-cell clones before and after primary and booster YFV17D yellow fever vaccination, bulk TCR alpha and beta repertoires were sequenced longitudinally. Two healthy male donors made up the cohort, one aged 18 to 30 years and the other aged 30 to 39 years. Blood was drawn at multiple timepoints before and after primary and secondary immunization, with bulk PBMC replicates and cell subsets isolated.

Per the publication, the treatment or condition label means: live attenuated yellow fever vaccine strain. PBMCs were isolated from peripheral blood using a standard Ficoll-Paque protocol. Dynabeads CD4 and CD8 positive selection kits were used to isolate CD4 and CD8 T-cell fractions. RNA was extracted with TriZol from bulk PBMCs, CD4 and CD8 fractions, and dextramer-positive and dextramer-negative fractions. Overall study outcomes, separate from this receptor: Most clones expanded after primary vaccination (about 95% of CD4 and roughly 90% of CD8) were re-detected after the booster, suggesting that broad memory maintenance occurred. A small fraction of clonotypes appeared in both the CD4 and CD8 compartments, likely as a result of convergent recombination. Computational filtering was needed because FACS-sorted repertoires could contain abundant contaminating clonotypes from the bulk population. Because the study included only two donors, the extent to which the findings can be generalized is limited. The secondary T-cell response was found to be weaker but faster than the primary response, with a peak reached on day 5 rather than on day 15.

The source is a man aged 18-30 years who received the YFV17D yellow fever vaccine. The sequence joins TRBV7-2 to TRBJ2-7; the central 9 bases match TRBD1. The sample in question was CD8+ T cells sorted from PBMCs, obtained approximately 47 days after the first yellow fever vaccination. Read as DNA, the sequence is TGTGCCAGCAGCTACGGGACAGGGCGGAACGAGCAGTACTTC. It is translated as CASSYGTGRNEQYF.